These 18 T cell receptor beta chains came from one sample sequenced in a study of cytomegalovirus exposure and HLA in healthy donors. The study ran its PCR with 60 Vbeta and 13 Jbeta primers. TCRdb keeps only in-frame clones here, not all; method: immunoSEQ multiplex PCR. Of over 70,000 clones listed, more than 75% are singletons. What was sequenced was PBMCs. The receptor source for this set is a woman in her 50s in good health and CMV-seropositive.

This chain joins TRBV9 and TRBJ2-1; perhaps TRBD2 as D (5 bases). V shed 3 bases and J shed 10 bases, with 20 bases lying between them. CDR1 and CDR2 from the germline V gene are SGDLS and YYNGEE. There are 15 residues in the CDR3. CDR3 region: CASSGEMGWVQEQFF. Written as DNA, the CDR3 is TGTGCCAGCAGCGGGGAGATGGGGTGGGTCCAGGAGCAGTTCTTC.

This clone was counted only a few times. V is TRBV7-8 and J is TRBJ2-2, with TRBD1 as a possible D gene (7 bases). Per the germline V gene, CDR1 is SGHVS and CDR2 is FQNEAQ. This CDR3 has 13 residues. V was cut by 6 bases and J by 6 bases, with 11 bases left in between. In DNA, the CDR3 is TGTGCCAGCAGTCGCAGGGGGGCCGGGGAGCTGTTTTTT. This gives the protein CASSRRGAGELFF.

This rearrangement joins TRBV19 to TRBJ2-1, with TRBD2 matching 7 bases. V dropped 6 bases and J dropped 7; count of bases not matched to a gene: 9. Germline CDR1 LNHDA, CDR2 SQIVND (reference sequence). The length of the CDR3 is 14 residues. Written as DNA, the CDR3 is TGTGCCAGTAGATGGGGCCGGGGAGGGAATGAGCAGTTCTTC. As protein: CASRWGRGGNEQFF.

This clone was detected only a few times. The J gene is TRBJ1-1, the V gene TRBV5-6; 7 bases map to TRBD1. There are 11 residues in the CDR3. The junction had 2 bases not matched to a gene; V was cut back by 7 bases and J by 5 bases. Germline-derived CDR1 and CDR2 are SGHDT and YYEEEE. DNA for the CDR3: TGTGCCAGCGAGGGGGCGACTGAAGCTTTCTTT. Translating gives CASEGATEAFF.

The chain uses TRBV18 and TRBJ1-5; D is possibly TRBD1 (5 bases). Germline V CDR1 and CDR2: KGHSH, LQKENI. Trimming shortened V by 4 bases and J by 3 bases, and 13 bases separated the two germline ends. This CDR3 region has 15 residues. The CDR3 DNA follows: TGTGCCAGCTCACTGAAACAGGCAAACAATCAGCCCCAGCATTTT. This sequence encodes CASSLKQANNQPQHF.

The chain recombines TRBV6-5 with TRBJ1-5, with 7 bases aligning to TRBD1. Unmatched junction bases numbered 2, after V lost 5 bases and J lost 4 bases. The CDR3 spans 13 residues. Germline loops: CDR1 MNHEY, CDR2 SVGAGI. The DNA of the CDR3 is TGTGCCAGCAGTGGGGACAGAAATCAGCCCCAGCATTTT. Translated: CASSGDRNQPQHF.

The rearrangement links TRBV25-1 to TRBJ2-1; 7 nucleotides match TRBD2. The CDR3 spans 15 residues. Germline V gene lookup returns CDR1 MGHDK and CDR2 SYGVNS. V was pared by 1 base and J by 1 base, with 1 base of the junction left unmatched. The CDR3 coding sequence is TGTGCCAGCAGTGAATCTAGCGGATCCTACAATGAGCAGTTCTTC. Its translation: CASSESSGSYNEQFF. The whole variable domain, filled in from reference TRBV25-1 and TRBJ2-1, reads EADIYQTPRYLVIGTGKKITLECSQTMGHDKMYWYQQDPGMELHLIHYSYGVNSTEKGDLSSESTVSRIRTEHFPLTLESARPSHTSQYLCASSESSGSYNEQFFGPGTRLTVL.

This clone was recorded only once. The chain carries TRBV6-1 and TRBJ1-3; D gene ambiguous. The ends were cut back, 0 bases at V and 11 bases at J, with 14 bases in the middle. The CDR3 contains 14 residues. CDR1 is MNHNS and CDR2 is SASEGT in the germline V gene. The CDR3 protein is CASSEAHRTSAIYF. DNA of the CDR3: TGTGCCAGCAGTGAAGCCCATCGTACGAGCGCCATATATTTT.

The J gene is TRBJ2-7, the V gene TRBV5-1; D is possibly TRBD1 (6 bases). Trimming took 5 bases from V and 1 from J, leaving 13 bases between them. This CDR3 is built from 14 residues. Germline V gene sequence: CDR1 SGHRS, CDR2 YFSETQ. This CDR3 reads CASRRDISSYEQYF. CDR3 sequence (DNA): TGCGCCAGCAGAAGGGACATTAGTTCCTACGAGCAGTACTTC.

The genes are TRBV11-2 and TRBJ2-1; TRBD2 aligns across 12 bases. Germline V CDR1 and CDR2: SGHAT, FQNNGV. The CDR3 is 17 amino acids. V was clipped by 5 bases and J by 6 bases; unmatched bases: 11. The DNA of the CDR3 is TGTGCCAGCAGCCCCCGACTAGCGGGAGCTCCTCCCAATGAGCAGTTCTTC. Amino acid sequence: CASSPRLAGAPPNEQFF.

This chain links TRBV6-5 with TRBJ1-5; 10 bases match TRBD1. Germline loops: CDR1 MNHEY, CDR2 SVGAGI. The CDR3 has 15 residues. V shed 5 bases, J shed 5 bases, and the junction held 6 bases outside the gene matches. The CDR3 DNA reads TGTGCCAGCAGTGGGGGACAGGGGCCCCATCAGCCCCAGCATTTT. Translation: CASSGGQGPHQPQHF.

The CDR3 sequence: CASSFQNLYEQYF. Here the CDR3 DNA reads TGTGCCAGCAGCTTCCAGAATTTGTACGAGCAGTACTTC. The V and J genes are TRBV7-2 and TRBJ2-7; D is unresolved. The V gene's germline CDR1 is SGHTA and CDR2 FQGNSA. V lost 3 bases, J lost 4 bases, and 10 bases lay in between. The CDR3 totals 13 residues.

This rearrangement joins TRBV6-6 to TRBJ1-4; D might be TRBD1 (5 bases). This CDR3 spans 13 amino acids. Trimming shortened V by 2 bases and J by 6 bases, and 7 bases separated the two germline ends. CDR1 is MNHNY and CDR2 is SVGAGI in the germline V gene (reference sequence). The CDR3 spells CASSYTTDEKLFF. In DNA, the CDR3 is TGTGCCAGCAGTTACACGACAGATGAAAAACTGTTTTTT.

The chain carries TRBV6-1 and TRBJ2-3; a possible D gene is TRBD2 (6 bases). The CDR3 is 15 amino acids. Germline loops: CDR1 MNHNS, CDR2 SASEGT. The V gene lost 4 bases and the J gene lost 2 bases, with 13 bases spanning the gap. The CDR3 sequence: CASSAGTSHTDTQYF. DNA of the CDR3: TGTGCCAGCAGTGCCGGGACTTCCCACACAGATACGCAGTATTTT.

The J gene is TRBJ1-6, the V gene TRBV6-1; unclear D gene. The CDR3 contains 13 residues. V was shortened by 7 bases and J by 5 bases, with 9 bases between the two germline ends. Per germline, CDR1 MNHNS and CDR2 SASEGT. CDR3 amino acids: CASTLENNSPLHF. As DNA, the CDR3 is TGTGCCAGCACCTTGGAGAATAATTCACCCCTCCACTTT.

The gene calls are TRBV10-2 and TRBJ2-3; D is perhaps TRBD2 (6 bases). The CDR3 length is 12 residues. Germline V gives CDR1 WSHSY, CDR2 SAAADI. Trimming left V 2 bases short and J 6 bases short, with 6 bases between. The CDR3 bases are TGCGCCAGCAGTGAGGGGGGGGATACGCAGTATTTT. It translates to CASSEGGDTQYF.

This clone was recorded only once. This chain links TRBV19 with TRBJ1-2, with 8 bases fitting TRBD1. The V and J ends lost 6 bases and 4 bases, in that order; junction bases with no gene match: 10. Germline assignment: CDR1 LNHDA and CDR2 SQIVND (reference sequence). The length of the CDR3 is 15 residues. Written as DNA, the CDR3 is TGTGCCAGTAGCCATTCCAGGGGGCGAGCCTATGGCTACACCTTC. Residues: CASSHSRGRAYGYTF.

The chain joins TRBV6-1 to TRBJ1-5; the D gene is possibly TRBD1 (6 bases). The CDR3 spans 16 residues. Trimming cost V 4 bases and J 9 bases, with 22 bases left between them. Germline V gene data show CDR1 as MNHNS and CDR2 as SASEGT. CDR3 bases: TGTGCCAGCAGTGTTCAGGGGAACAGTCTAGGAGGGCCCCAGCATTTT. This encodes CASSVQGNSLGGPQHF.